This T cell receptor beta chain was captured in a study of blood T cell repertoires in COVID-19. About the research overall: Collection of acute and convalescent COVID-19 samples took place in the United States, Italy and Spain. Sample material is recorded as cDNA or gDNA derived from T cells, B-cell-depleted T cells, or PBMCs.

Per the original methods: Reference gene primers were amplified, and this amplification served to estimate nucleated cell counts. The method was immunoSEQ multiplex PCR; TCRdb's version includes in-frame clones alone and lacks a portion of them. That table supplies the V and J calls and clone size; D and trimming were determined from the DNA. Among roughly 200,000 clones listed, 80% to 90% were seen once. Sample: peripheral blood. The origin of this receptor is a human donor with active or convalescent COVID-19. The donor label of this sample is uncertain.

The chain's CDR3 is CASSTHRGKGNIQYF. CDR3 sequence (DNA): TGTGCCAGCAGTACTCACAGGGGGAAGGGAAACATTCAGTACTTC. The genes are TRBV6-2 or TRBV6-3 and TRBJ2-4, with 8 bases fitting TRBD1. The CDR3 runs to 15 residues. Germline V gene sequence: CDR1 MNHEY, CDR2 SVGEGT. V dropped 5 bases and J dropped 6; count of bases not matched to a gene: 9.